What follows are 29 T cell receptor beta chains derived from one specimen sequenced in a study of blood T cells in healthy people across ages. It was with a sample-barcoded 5' primer and a J-beta primer mix that a second PCR of about 6 to 11 cycles was run. TCRdb redid the calling of the 5' RACE reads with MiXCR, one entry per CDR3 protein. The data contain hundreds of thousands of distinct CDR3 sequences, under 45% of them singletons. The sample comprised blood. These receptors were taken from a man aged 55 to 69 in good health.

The chain carries TRBV12-3 or TRBV12-4 and TRBJ2-3; no definite D call. This CDR3 has 12 residues. V was trimmed by 6 bases and J by 8 bases, leaving 12 bases between them. The CDR3 DNA reads TGTGCCAGCAGGGTGGCGGCACCTACGCAGTATTTT. This translates into CASRVAAPTQYF.

This sequence joins TRBV20-1 and TRBJ2-6; D gene unclear. The V end was cut by 5 bases, the J end by 3 bases, with 8 bases between. The CDR3 contains 13 residues. Germline CDR1 is DFQATT and CDR2 is SNEGSKA (reference sequence). CDR3 in DNA: TGCAGTGCTCTCCTGGTTGGGGCCAACGTCCTGACTTTC. Translating gives CSALLVGANVLTF.

The genes are TRBV6-2 or TRBV6-3 and TRBJ2-7; 10 bases agree with TRBD1. This CDR3 comprises 15 residues. After removal of 6 bases from V and 1 base from J, the junction contained 6 bases not matched to a gene. Germline assignment: CDR1 MNHEY and CDR2 SVGEGT. CDR3 coding DNA: TGTGCCAGCAGGACGGGACAGGGGTCGTCCTACGAGCAGTACTTC. This gives the protein CASRTGQGSSYEQYF.

This clonotype occurred a few times. The gene calls are TRBV7-9 and TRBJ1-2; D gene ambiguous. The CDR3 sequence is 13 residues long. Germline V gives CDR1 SEHNR, CDR2 FQNEAQ (reference sequence). Trimming stripped 5 bases from V and 4 bases from J, with 11 bases between. The CDR3 bases are TGTGCCAGCAGCACCGGGAGTGCCTATGGCTACACCTTC. This codes for CASSTGSAYGYTF.

The chain has TRBV12-3 or TRBV12-4 and TRBJ2-1; D is unresolved. The length of the CDR3 is 12 residues. Trimming cost V 6 bases and J 8 bases, with 11 bases left between them. Here the CDR3 DNA reads TGTGCCAGCAGCCGCCTCAAGTATGAGCAGTTCTTC. Protein: CASSRLKYEQFF.

This clonotype was seen at least ten times. The rearrangement uses TRBV20-1 and TRBJ2-7, with D possibly TRBD2 on 6 matching bases. Trimming removed 6 bases at V and 3 bases at J, with 12 bases between. The germline CDR1 and CDR2 sequences are DFQATT and SNEGSKA (reference sequence). The CDR3 is made up of 12 amino acids. This chain's CDR3 is CSAKEGNYEQYF. The CDR3 DNA sequence: TGCAGTGCCAAGGAGGGCAACTACGAGCAGTACTTC.

This rearrangement joins TRBV6-5 to TRBJ1-2, with 10 nucleotides matching TRBD1. The germline V gene encodes CDR1 MNHEY and CDR2 SVGAGI. The CDR3 loop spans 18 amino acids. V was pared by 2 bases and J by 2 bases, with 11 bases of the junction left unmatched. Written as DNA, the CDR3 is TGTGCCAGCAGTTACGGTAACGTCGGGACAGGGGAGAACTATGGCTACACCTTC. Its translation: CASSYGNVGTGENYGYTF.

The V gene is TRBV6-5, the J gene TRBJ1-1; 7 bases match TRBD1. Germline assignment: CDR1 MNHEY and CDR2 SVGAGI. The CDR3 extends over 17 amino acids. The V and J ends lost 0 bases and 5 bases, in that order; junction bases with no gene match: 12. CDR3 in DNA: TGTGCCAGCAGTTACTCAATCGGCGGGACAGCCTTGACTGAAGCTTTCTTT. The encoded protein is CASSYSIGGTALTEAFF.

This clonotype appeared a few times. V is TRBV15 and J is TRBJ2-3, with TRBD2 identical over 7 bases. Per the germline V gene, CDR1 is LNHNV and CDR2 is YYDKDF (reference sequence). The junction had 2 bases not matched to a gene; V was cut back by 4 bases and J by 4 bases. The CDR3 consists of 13 residues. CDR3: CATSTGGSDTQYF. CDR3 coding DNA: TGTGCCACCAGCACGGGGGGATCAGATACGCAGTATTTT.

This clonotype appeared a few times. The CDR3 loop is CASSWRRYPYEQYF. CDR3 DNA sequence: TGTGCCAGCAGCTGGAGGAGGTACCCCTACGAGCAGTACTTC. The V call is TRBV13, the J call TRBJ2-7; TRBD2 is a possible D gene (5 bases). The CDR3 runs to 14 residues. CDR1 and CDR2 from the germline V gene are PRHDT and FYEKMQ (reference sequence). V was clipped by 4 bases and J by 2 bases, with 12 bases between them.

This chain joins TRBV6-1 and TRBJ2-7; 11 bases are a match to TRBD1. V lost 6 bases, J lost 9 bases, and 10 bases stayed unmatched. This CDR3 spans 14 amino acids. Germline CDR1 reads MNHNS; CDR2 reads SASEGT. The CDR3 DNA sequence: TGTGCCAGCAGCCCCGGGACAGGGGGGTTCCGGCAGTACTTC. This sequence encodes CASSPGTGGFRQYF.

This clonotype was counted only a few times. This chain links TRBV4-1 with TRBJ2-3; 8 bases fit TRBD2. The V gene end was trimmed by 1 base and the J gene end by 0 bases; junction bases not matched to a gene: 3. The CDR3 consists of 16 residues. The V gene's germline CDR1 is MGHRA and CDR2 YSYEKL. Written as DNA, the CDR3 is TGCGCCAGCAGCCAAGCGTCTAGCGGGAGCACAGATACGCAGTATTTT. As protein: CASSQASSGSTDTQYF.

In its sample, this clonotype was seen a few times. This sequence joins TRBV7-2 and TRBJ2-7, with TRBD2 identical over 7 bases. Trimming at V came to 1 base and at J to 0 bases, leaving 6 bases not matched to a gene. The CDR3 extends over 16 amino acids. Looked up from germline, CDR1 is SGHTA and CDR2 is FQGNSA. The CDR3 DNA reads TGTGCCAGCAGCTTAGAGGGGACTACTAGCTCCTACGAGCAGTACTTC. This gives the protein CASSLEGTTSSYEQYF.

The CDR3 here is CASSLGGSFSEKLFF. For the CDR3, the DNA is TGTGCCAGCAGTTTAGGAGGGAGTTTCAGTGAAAAACTGTTTTTT. The chain carries TRBV12-3 or TRBV12-4 and TRBJ1-4; no firm D call. CDR3 size: 15 residues. Trimming left V 1 base short and J 7 bases short, with 13 bases between.

The rearrangement uses TRBV20-1 and TRBJ1-6; D is perhaps TRBD1 (6 bases). Trimming stripped 0 bases from V and 0 bases from J, with 18 bases between. The CDR3 extends over 19 amino acids. CDR1 and CDR2 (germline): DFQATT, SNEGSKA (reference sequence). Here the CDR3 DNA reads TGCAGTGCTAGAGAGCGGAGGACAGTCCAGAGCTCCTATAATTCACCCCTCCACTTT. Residues: CSARERRTVQSSYNSPLHF.

The CDR3 DNA follows: TGTGCCAGCAGCTCCTCTGGAAGCTCCTATAATTCACCCCTCCACTTT. It specifies CASSSSGSSYNSPLHF. The chain recombines TRBV13 with TRBJ1-6; D not resolved. Trimming stripped 4 bases from V and 0 bases from J, with 10 bases between. CDR1 and CDR2 (germline): PRHDT, FYEKMQ (reference sequence). The CDR3 is 16 amino acids.

Remarks on this clonotype: A single base separates this from a much larger clone, so it may be a read error. The chain links TRBV7-9 to TRBJ2-5; the match to TRBD2 covers 8 bases. The germline V gene encodes CDR1 SEHNR and CDR2 FQNEAQ (reference sequence). Trimming at V came to 5 bases and at J to 11 bases, leaving 19 bases not matched to a gene. This CDR3 is 16 amino acids long. This chain's CDR3 is CASSPSSTSGYNEQYF. DNA of the CDR3: TGTGCCAGCAGCCCTAGCAGCACTAGCGGATACAATGAGCAGTACTTC.

Comment on this clonotype: Mismatch with germline at one junction end may stem from a read error. This sequence joins TRBV7-2 and TRBJ2-3; TRBD2 agrees at 11 bases. The V gene's germline CDR1 is SGHTA and CDR2 FQGNSA. The CDR3 runs 19 residues. In DNA, the CDR3 is TGCGCCAGCAGCTTAAGTCTAGGGCATAGCGGGGGGGTCACAGATACGCAGTATTTT. This codes for CASSLSLGHSGGVTDTQYF. Variable domain in full (rest from reference TRBV7-2 and TRBJ2-3): GAGVSQSPSNKVTEKGKDVELRCDPISGHTALYWYRQSLGQGLEFLIYFQGNSAPDKSGLPSDRFSAERTGGSVSTLTIQRTQQEDSAVYLCASSLSLGHSGGVTDTQYFGPGTRLTVL.

The rearrangement joins TRBV6-1 to TRBJ2-2; TRBD2 matches 12 bases. Germline V gene lookup returns CDR1 MNHNS and CDR2 SASEGT. Unmatched junction bases numbered 9, after V lost 6 bases and J lost 1 base. The CDR3 totals 18 residues. The CDR3 coding sequence is TGTGCCAGCAGCCACGGACTAGCGGGGACACTGAACACCGGGGAGCTGTTTTTT. The encoded protein is CASSHGLAGTLNTGELFF.

The CDR3 nucleotides read TGTGCCAGCAGTGAAGGGAGCGGGGGGCGCACAGATACGCAGTATTTT. Its translation is CASSEGSGGRTDTQYF. V is TRBV6-1 and J is TRBJ2-3, with TRBD2 matching 9 bases. CDR3 length: 16 amino acids. The V gene end was trimmed by 1 base and the J gene end by 1 base; junction bases not matched to a gene: 3. CDR1 and CDR2 (germline): MNHNS, SASEGT.

The rearrangement joins TRBV2 to TRBJ2-2, with a weak D call TRBD1 (6 bases). V dropped 7 bases and J dropped 1 base, with 7 bases sitting between them. Germline CDR1 reads SNHLY; CDR2 reads FYNNEI. The CDR3 runs to 13 residues. The CDR3 here is CASTTGNTGELFF. CDR3 sequence (DNA): TGTGCCAGCACGACAGGGAACACCGGGGAGCTGTTTTTT.

The chain has TRBV11-1 and TRBJ2-7; the D is unclear. The end of the DNA aligns better with TRBJ2-5, so the J call may be wrong. CDR3 length: 13 residues. Germline CDR1 SGHAT, CDR2 FQDESV (reference sequence). DNA of the CDR3: TGTGCCAGCAGCTTAGCAGTCTGGGAGACCCAGTACTTC. The encoded protein is CASSLAVWETQYF.

The chain recombines TRBV6-1 with TRBJ1-2; D is uncertain. The CDR3 is 13 amino acids. Trimming shortened V by 5 bases and J by 0 bases, and 7 bases separated the two germline ends. The germline V gene encodes CDR1 MNHNS and CDR2 SASEGT. The CDR3 bases are TGTGCCAGCAGTACGGCCCCTAACTATGGCTACACCTTC. Protein sequence: CASSTAPNYGYTF.

Only a few counts were recorded for this clonotype. The rearrangement links TRBV7-2 to TRBJ2-7, with 11 bases fitting TRBD2. This CDR3 has 15 residues. Germline CDR1 reads SGHTA; CDR2 reads FQGNSA. V was clipped by 4 bases and J by 2 bases; unmatched bases: 4. The CDR3 region is CASSSRTSGPYEQYF. The CDR3 DNA follows: TGTGCCAGCAGCTCTCGGACTAGCGGGCCCTACGAGCAGTACTTC.

The rearrangement links TRBV7-8 to TRBJ2-7; 13 bases fit TRBD2. The CDR3 covers 16 residues. Germline CDR1 is SGHVS and CDR2 is FQNEAQ. J lost 3 bases, V lost 5 bases, and 7 bases had no gene match. Here the CDR3 reads CASSLRLAGGFYEQYF. CDR3 nucleotide sequence: TGTGCCAGCAGCCTTCGACTAGCGGGGGGCTTCTACGAGCAGTACTTC. Full variable domain (remainder filled in from reference TRBV7-8 and TRBJ2-7): GAGVSQSPRYKVAKRGQDVALRCDPISGHVSLFWYQQALGQGPEFLTYFQNEAQLDKSGLPSDRFFAERPEGSVSTLKIQRTQQEDSAVYLCASSLRLAGGFYEQYFGPGTRLTVT.

The rearrangement uses TRBV7-9 and TRBJ2-1; no clear D. Germline V gene lookup returns CDR1 SEHNR and CDR2 FQNEAQ (reference sequence). V lost 4 bases, J lost 0 bases, and 13 bases lay in between. CDR3 size: 16 residues. The CDR3 sequence: CASSSIGRSSYNEQFF. CDR3 DNA: TGTGCCAGCAGCTCGATAGGGCGGAGCTCCTACAATGAGCAGTTCTTC.

The chain combines TRBV25-1 with TRBJ2-6; possibly TRBD1 for D (5 bases). The CDR3 loop spans 17 amino acids. The V end lost 5 bases, the J end lost 0 bases, and 14 bases lay between the germline ends. Germline V gene data show CDR1 as MGHDK and CDR2 as SYGVNS. The CDR3 loop is CASSRQGRSSGANVLTF. The CDR3 nucleotides read TGTGCCAGCAGTCGTCAGGGTCGTAGCTCTGGGGCCAACGTCCTGACTTTC. The full variable domain, with the rest looked up from reference TRBV25-1 and TRBJ2-6, is EADIYQTPRYLVIGTGKKITLECSQTMGHDKMYWYQQDPGMELHLIHYSYGVNSTEKGDLSSESTVSRIRTEHFPLTLESARPSHTSQYLCASSRQGRSSGANVLTFGAGSRLTVL.

The chain employs TRBV6-1 and TRBJ1-2; D unresolved. The CDR3 extends over 14 amino acids. Germline lookup yields CDR1 MNHNS and CDR2 SASEGT. Between the trimmed V and J ends, which lost 3 bases and 8 bases, there was a span of 16 bases. The CDR3 DNA follows: TGTGCCAGCAGTGACCCCCCACAAGTGTGGGGCTACACCTTC. This translates into CASSDPPQVWGYTF.

V is TRBV15 and J is TRBJ1-2; no clear D. V lost 5 bases, J lost 7 bases, and 20 bases lay in between. Per germline, CDR1 LNHNV and CDR2 YYDKDF (reference sequence). This CDR3 region has 15 residues. The CDR3 DNA is TGTGCCACCAGCCCAACTACGGACTCTGTGACTGGCTACACCTTC. Protein product: CATSPTTDSVTGYTF.